The 13 T cell receptor beta chains in this list originate from one sample, sequenced in a study of spatial heterogeneity in lung cancer. Described time point: sample taken at primary tumor resection. The study sequenced unsorted whole RNA from tumor, nontumor lung or frozen PBMC. TCRdb re-called the 5' RACE reads with MiXCR, one entry per CDR3 protein. Seen here are under 15,000 distinct CDR3 sequences, 14% observed once, and the top ten hold around 2.4%. Source: PBMCs, taken at surgery. These receptors all come from a female donor with early-stage non-small cell lung cancer.

By share, this clonotype ranks as medium-sized. The genes are TRBV5-1 and TRBJ2-7; D is ambiguous. Germline V gene lookup returns CDR1 SGHRS and CDR2 YFSETQ. The CDR3 has 11 amino acids. Trimming removed 2 bases from V and 4 bases from J, with 4 bases in between. CDR3 DNA sequence: TGCGCCAGCAGCTTTGGGTACGAGCAGTACTTC. It yields the protein CASSFGYEQYF.

V is TRBV6-6 and J is TRBJ1-1; D remains unclear. CDR1 MNHNY and CDR2 SVGAGI come from the germline V gene (reference sequence). Trimming took 5 bases from V and 2 from J, leaving 3 bases between them. There are 11 residues in the CDR3. Here the CDR3 reads CASSVNTEAFF. The CDR3 DNA reads TGTGCCAGCAGTGTCAACACTGAAGCTTTCTTT.

This clonotype was counted many times. This chain joins TRBV18 and TRBJ2-5; weak D call: TRBD2 (6 bases). There are 12 residues in the CDR3. V shed 4 bases and J shed 4 bases, with 7 bases lying between them. Germline V gives CDR1 KGHSH, CDR2 LQKENI. CDR3 sequence: CASSRAGETQYF. The CDR3, as DNA: TGTGCCAGCTCACGAGCGGGAGAGACCCAGTACTTC.

CDR3 coding DNA: TGTGCCAGTCGCCGGACAGGGTACAATCAGCCCCAGCATTTT. Translation gives CASRRTGYNQPQHF. The V gene is TRBV6-1, the J gene TRBJ1-5; TRBD1 matches at 8 bases. Per the germline V gene, CDR1 is MNHNS and CDR2 is SASEGT. The CDR3 runs to 14 residues. V dropped 9 bases and J dropped 3; count of bases not matched to a gene: 7.

By sample share, this clonotype is medium-sized. The chain links TRBV7-8 to TRBJ2-7; D is ambiguous. V was pared by 5 bases and J by 4 bases, with 9 bases between. This CDR3 has 12 amino acids. Germline V gene sequence: CDR1 SGHVS, CDR2 FQNEAQ. The CDR3 is CASSGSLYEQYF. The CDR3 bases are TGTGCCAGCAGCGGGTCCTTATACGAGCAGTACTTC.

This clonotype has a handful of counts. The germline gene is not matched at one end of the junction; a read error may be the cause. The CDR3 DNA is TGTGCCAACAGTGAAGGACTAGCGGGGCTCTACGAGCAGTACTTC. It codes for CANSEGLAGLYEQYF. V and J are TRBV2 and TRBJ2-7; 12 bases match TRBD2. This CDR3 region has 15 residues. Germline V CDR1 and CDR2: SNHLY, FYNNEI.

Regarding this clonotype: This clone may be a read error of a much larger clone one base away. DNA for the CDR3: TGTGCCAGCAGCTTAGTGGGTTCGGGAGCTCGGGATACGCAGTATTTT. It codes for CASSLVGSGARDTQYF. J is TRBJ2-3 and V is TRBV7-2, with D perhaps matching TRBD2 (6 bases). This CDR3 has 16 amino acids. Trimming shortened V by 1 base and J by 6 bases, and 17 bases separated the two germline ends. Germline V CDR1 and CDR2: SGHTA, FQGNSA.

This clonotype showed up many times. The rearrangement uses TRBV30 and TRBJ2-3; 7 bases are a match to TRBD2. Losses at the gene ends were 8 bases for V and 1 base for J; bases not matched to a gene: 9. Germline values: CDR1 GTSNPN, CDR2 SVGIG (reference sequence). This CDR3 comprises 14 residues. CDR3 in amino acids: CARSTAGGTDTQYF. For the CDR3, the DNA is TGTGCCAGGTCGACGGCGGGGGGCACAGATACGCAGTATTTT.

This clonotype was found many times. The chain couples TRBV18 to TRBJ1-5, with D tentatively TRBD1 (5 bases). Trimming shortened V by 3 bases and J by 5 bases, and 14 bases separated the two germline ends. CDR3 length: 15 residues. CDR1 KGHSH and CDR2 LQKENI come from the germline V gene. The CDR3 is CASSPDPGIDQPQHF. CDR3 bases: TGTGCCAGCTCACCCGATCCAGGGATAGATCAGCCCCAGCATTTT.

This clonotype occurred many times. The chain joins TRBV7-9 to TRBJ1-1; no definite D call. The length of the CDR3 is 12 residues. Deletions cut 1 base from V and 5 bases from J, with 5 bases between. Germline loops: CDR1 SEHNR, CDR2 FQNEAQ (reference sequence). The CDR3 nucleotides read TGTGCCAGCAGCTTAGTGGTTACTGAAGCTTTCTTT. Its translation is CASSLVVTEAFF.

This clonotype has only a few counts. The chain uses TRBV20-1 and TRBJ2-7, with TRBD1 as a possible D gene (5 bases). This CDR3 is built from 11 residues. The V gene's germline CDR1 is DFQATT and CDR2 SNEGSKA (reference sequence). Trimming took 7 bases from V and 3 from J, leaving 10 bases between them. This CDR3 reads CSGRGGYEQYF. The CDR3 nucleotides are TGCAGTGGAAGGGGTGGCTACGAGCAGTACTTC.

This clonotype was detected ten times or more. This chain joins TRBV25-1 and TRBJ2-5; TRBD1 matches 9 bases. Germline CDR1 and CDR2: MGHDK and SYGVNS. This CDR3 has 14 amino acids. J lost 7 bases, V lost 4 bases, and 7 bases had no gene match. DNA of the CDR3: TGTGCCAGCAGTGGCTCCGACAGGGGGGCGACCCAGTACTTC. It encodes CASSGSDRGATQYF.

This clonotype counts as medium-sized (0.01 to 0.1%). In DNA form, the CDR3 reads TGTGCCAGCAGCCGTGACAGGGGATTCAACGAGCAGTACTTC. Its translation: CASSRDRGFNEQYF. J is TRBJ2-7 and V is TRBV14, with 8 bases lining up with TRBD1. CDR3 length: 14 residues. Germline CDR1 SGHDN, CDR2 FVKESK. Trimming at V came to 4 bases and at J to 5 bases, leaving 7 bases not matched to a gene. Together with reference TRBV14 and TRBJ2-7, the CDR3 gives the full variable domain: EAGVTQFPSHSVIEKGQTVTLRCDPISGHDNLYWYRRVMGKEIKFLLHFVKESKQDESGMPNNRFLAERTGGTYSTLKVQPAELEDSGVYFCASSRDRGFNEQYFGPGTRLTVT.